A single sample is the source of the 16 T cell receptor beta chains below, sequenced in a study of blood T cell repertoires in COVID-19. This table comes from immunoSEQ multiplex PCR, and its TCRdb copy is limited to in-frame clones, with some not included. This sample has under 250,000 clones, with about 86% found just once. The sequencing sample was made of peripheral blood. Receptor source: a man aged 80 or over with acute or convalescent COVID-19.

V usage is TRBV19 and J usage is TRBJ2-4; TRBD1 is a possible D gene (6 bases). The germline CDR1 and CDR2 sequences are LNHDA and SQIVND (reference sequence). With 6 bases removed from V and 0 bases from J, the gap between germline ends came to 9 bases. The CDR3 runs to 14 residues. The CDR3 spells CASSPRGAKNIQYF. CDR3 nucleotides: TGTGCCAGTAGCCCCAGGGGAGCCAAAAACATTCAGTACTTC.

This chain links TRBV6-5 with TRBJ2-1; 10 nucleotides match TRBD2. Germline V lookup: CDR1 MNHEY, CDR2 SVGAGI. The V and J ends lost 4 bases and 6 bases, in that order; junction bases with no gene match: 6. This CDR3 has 15 residues. CDR3 DNA sequence: TGTGCCAGCAGTTCGGTAGCTAGCGGGGGCAATGAGCAGTTCTTC. Its translation: CASSSVASGGNEQFF.

The gene calls are TRBV9 and TRBJ1-6; TRBD1 aligns across 10 bases. V gave up 4 bases and J gave up 6 bases; unmatched junction bases: 13. This CDR3 has 18 residues. CDR1 SGDLS and CDR2 YYNGEE come from the germline V gene. The CDR3 protein is CASSPSHAGTGVNSPLHF. The CDR3 DNA sequence: TGTGCCAGCAGCCCATCTCACGCCGGGACAGGGGTTAATTCACCCCTCCACTTT.

The CDR3 here is CASSEFWDSIYEQYF. The DNA of the CDR3 is TGTGCCAGCAGTGAATTCTGGGACAGTATCTACGAGCAGTACTTC. The V and J genes are TRBV6-1 and TRBJ2-7; 7 bases are a match to TRBD1. The CDR3 is made up of 15 amino acids. Per germline, CDR1 MNHNS and CDR2 SASEGT. Trimming at V came to 2 bases and at J to 3 bases, leaving 7 bases not matched to a gene.

The V call is TRBV10-3, the J call TRBJ1-5, with 7 bases aligning to TRBD1. V was pared by 4 bases and J by 4 bases, with 7 bases of the junction left unmatched. This CDR3 region has 15 residues. The germline V gene encodes CDR1 ENHRY and CDR2 SYGVKD. CDR3: CAISARQGENQPQHF. CDR3 nucleotide sequence: TGTGCCATCAGTGCTCGGCAGGGGGAAAATCAGCCCCAGCATTTT.

This clone is a singleton in its sample. V usage is TRBV11-2 and J usage is TRBJ1-4; D not resolved. This CDR3 is 15 amino acids long. CDR1 and CDR2 (germline): SGHAT, FQNNGV. V gave up 1 base and J gave up 4 bases, with 10 bases separating them. CDR3 sequence: CASSLGGRNNEKLFF. CDR3 sequence (DNA): TGTGCCAGCAGCTTAGGAGGGCGTAATAATGAAAAACTGTTTTTT.

The J gene is TRBJ2-5, the V gene TRBV15, with 9 bases that match TRBD2. The germline CDR1 and CDR2 sequences are LNHNV and YYDKDF (reference sequence). The CDR3 is 14 residues long. J was trimmed by 5 bases and V by 4 bases; bases with no gene match: 5. Written as DNA, the CDR3 is TGTGCCACCAGCAAGTTTACTAGCGGGGAGACCCAGTACTTC. Its protein product is CATSKFTSGETQYF.

This clone was recorded once. The chain carries TRBV5-1 and TRBJ2-3, with D unclear. V lost 0 bases, J lost 4 bases, and 12 bases lay in between. Germline CDR1 reads SGHRS; CDR2 reads YFSETQ. The CDR3 runs 15 residues. CDR3 bases: TGCGCCAGCAGCTTGGTCGGCCGGGTCTCAGATACGCAGTATTTT. Protein: CASSLVGRVSDTQYF. The full variable domain, with the rest looked up from reference TRBV5-1 and TRBJ2-3, is KAGVTQTPRYLIKTRGQQVTLSCSPISGHRSVSWYQQTPGQGLQFLFEYFSETQRNKGNFPGRFSGRQFSNSRSEMNVSTLELGDSALYLCASSLVGRVSDTQYFGPGTRLTVL.

The V gene is TRBV3-1 (or the pseudogene TRBV3-2), the J gene TRBJ2-1; 10 bases are a match to TRBD2. Germline V gives CDR1 LGHDT, CDR2 YNNKEL (reference sequence). The CDR3 covers 17 residues. V trimming: 1 base; J trimming: 6 bases; junction bases outside the gene matches: 9. The CDR3 bases are TGTGCCAGCAGCCAAGTCCTTAGCGGGGGGATCTTCAATGAGCAGTTCTTC. It translates to CASSQVLSGGIFNEQFF.

The rearrangement joins TRBV5-1 to TRBJ2-1; 9 bases are a match to TRBD2. From germline, CDR1 is SGHRS and CDR2 YFSETQ. This CDR3 region has 15 residues. V shed 2 bases, J shed 5 bases, and the junction held 5 bases outside the gene matches. This CDR3 reads CASSFQTSGNNEQFF. In nucleotides, the CDR3 is TGCGCCAGCAGCTTCCAGACTAGCGGTAACAATGAGCAGTTCTTC.

V and J are TRBV18 and TRBJ2-3, with 11 bases aligning to TRBD2. The CDR3 contains 15 residues. Germline loops: CDR1 KGHSH, CDR2 LQKENI. Unmatched junction bases numbered 2, after V lost 3 bases and J lost 3 bases. CDR3 in amino acids: CASSPGLAETDTQYF. CDR3 sequence (DNA): TGTGCCAGCTCACCGGGACTAGCGGAGACAGATACGCAGTATTTT.

This clone occurred once. CDR3 protein: CASKGQGRGTEAFF. The CDR3 DNA reads TGTGCCTCGAAGGGACAGGGGAGGGGCACTGAAGCTTTCTTT. This chain links TRBV25-1 with TRBJ1-1, with TRBD1 matching 10 bases. Looked up from germline, CDR1 is MGHDK and CDR2 is SYGVNS. This CDR3 is 14 amino acids long. Trimming took 11 bases from V and 4 from J; bases not matched to a gene: 10. Full variable domain (rest looked up from reference TRBV25-1 and TRBJ1-1): EADIYQTPRYLVIGTGKKITLECSQTMGHDKMYWYQQDPGMELHLIHYSYGVNSTEKGDLSSESTVSRIRTEHFPLTLESARPSHTSQYLCASKGQGRGTEAFFGQGTRLTVV.

The rearrangement uses TRBV19 and TRBJ2-2; maybe TRBD1 (5 bases). V dropped 7 bases and J dropped 5 bases, with 17 bases sitting between them. CDR1 is LNHDA, CDR2 SQIVND, per germline (reference sequence). The CDR3 totals 15 residues. CDR3 protein: CASKEAGLVTGELFF. The CDR3 DNA follows: TGTGCCAGTAAAGAGGCAGGGTTGGTTACCGGGGAGCTGTTTTTT.

The chain combines TRBV10-3 with TRBJ1-2; possible D gene TRBD1, 6 bases. The V end lost 3 bases, the J end lost 9 bases, and 8 bases lay between the germline ends. The CDR3 runs to 11 residues. Per germline, CDR1 ENHRY and CDR2 SYGVKD. The CDR3 here is CAISDRDSYTF. Here the CDR3 DNA reads TGTGCCATCAGTGACCGGGACAGCTACACCTTC.

The J gene is TRBJ2-7, the V gene TRBV7-3; 9 nucleotides align to TRBD2. This CDR3 has 16 residues. The J segment lost 2 bases and the V segment lost 1 base, leaving 6 bases of the junction unmatched. Germline CDR1 SGHTA, CDR2 FQGTGA. The CDR3 nucleotides are TGTGCCAGCAGCTTAAGGTCGGCTAGCGGGACCTACGAGCAGTACTTC. Translation: CASSLRSASGTYEQYF.

The chain has TRBV5-6 and TRBJ2-5; 8 bases are a match to TRBD1. This CDR3 is built from 14 residues. Germline CDR1 is SGHDT and CDR2 is YYEEEE. Losses at the gene ends were 4 bases for V and 5 bases for J; bases not matched to a gene: 7. The CDR3 spells CASSQDRGRETQYF. The CDR3 DNA reads as TGTGCCAGCAGCCAAGACAGGGGACGGGAGACCCAGTACTTC.